This T cell receptor (beta chain) stems from a study of T cells after yellow fever vaccination. Study-level points and caveats: Primary-vaccination clones mostly resurfaced post-booster (96% CD4, approximately 90% CD8). Clonotypes appearing in both CD4 and CD8 compartments existed, and their share was small. Although the secondary response was weaker, it peaked faster, at day 5 versus 15.

This clonotype has only a few counts. Its specificity is not known. A single record per CDR3 protein comes from TCRdb applying MiXCR to the 5' RACE reads. The sample has approximately 260,000 distinct CDR3 sequences, about 5.2% seen once. The CDR3 consists of 14 residues. V lost 1 base and J 1 base, leaving 4 bases between the germline ends. Germline loops: CDR1 ENHRY, CDR2 SYGVKD. The genes are TRBV10-3 and TRBJ2-2; no firm D call. Sample: CD4+ T cells sorted from PBMCs, taken on the day of the yellow fever booster vaccination. This TCR was recovered from a man in his late teens or twenties who received the YFV17D yellow fever vaccine. CDR3 in DNA: TGTGCCATCAGTGAGTACCAGAACACCGGGGAGCTGTTTTTT. This encodes CAISEYQNTGELFF.